These 10 T cell receptor beta chains were sequenced from one sample in a study of cytomegalovirus exposure and HLA in healthy donors. 13 Jbeta primers and 60 Vbeta primers were used for the PCR. Data came from immunoSEQ multiplex PCR; TCRdb stores just in-frame clones and leaves some out. The repertoire has 90,000 to 150,000 clones, approximately 80% of them found once; the top ten carry more than 1.5%. The sequenced sample was PBMCs. Receptors were obtained from a man aged 35-49 years in good health and CMV-seronegative.

The chain couples TRBV9 to TRBJ1-3; perhaps TRBD1 as D (6 bases). Germline V gives CDR1 SGDLS, CDR2 YYNGEE. This CDR3 comprises 15 residues. Deletions cut 3 bases from V and 0 bases from J, with 10 bases between. DNA of the CDR3: TGTGCCAGCAGCGAGGGGGGGAACTCTGGAAACACCATATATTTT. This translates into CASSEGGNSGNTIYF.

This rearrangement joins TRBV11-2 to TRBJ2-3; 7 nucleotides match TRBD2. CDR1 is SGHAT and CDR2 is FQNNGV in the germline V gene. The ends lost 5 bases at V and 0 bases at J; junction bases unmatched: 5. This CDR3 is 15 amino acids long. Here the CDR3 reads CASSVSGYSTDTQYF. The CDR3 DNA reads TGTGCCAGCAGCGTTAGCGGGTATAGCACAGATACGCAGTATTTT.

This chain connects TRBV12-5 to TRBJ1-1; the match to TRBD1 covers 8 bases. The ends lost 7 bases at V and 4 bases at J; junction bases unmatched: 11. The CDR3 runs to 15 residues. The germline CDR1 and CDR2 sequences are LGHNT and FRNRAP. The CDR3 DNA follows: TGTGCTAGTGCCCTTCCAGGGGGCGCGGGCACTGAAGCTTTCTTT. Translation: CASALPGGAGTEAFF.

The CDR3 reads CASSLDRRAASGDTQYF. DNA of the CDR3: TGTGCCAGCAGCTTAGATAGGCGGGCCGCCTCCGGAGATACGCAGTATTTT. This rearrangement joins TRBV11-2 to TRBJ2-3; a weak D match, TRBD2 (5 bases). The V gene's germline CDR1 is SGHAT and CDR2 FQNNGV. Trimming removed 0 bases from V and 5 bases from J, with 18 bases in between. This CDR3 comprises 17 residues.

This clone is a singleton in its sample. CDR3 sequence (DNA): TGCGCCAGCAGGGATGGCGGGACAGGGGGGGGAAACACTGAAGCTTTCTTT. It translates to CASRDGGTGGGNTEAFF. V is TRBV5-1 and J is TRBJ1-1, with 11 bases fitting TRBD1. The CDR3 contains 17 residues. J lost 2 bases, V lost 5 bases, and 11 bases had no gene match. Germline V gene sequence: CDR1 SGHRS, CDR2 YFSETQ.

The chain recombines TRBV30 with TRBJ2-1; TRBD1 is a possible D gene (6 bases). Germline V gene sequence: CDR1 GTSNPN, CDR2 SVGIG (reference sequence). The V end lost 3 bases, the J end lost 0 bases, and 9 bases lay between the germline ends. The CDR3 has 14 amino acids. The CDR3: CAWRGQNSYNEQFF. The CDR3 bases are TGTGCCTGGAGAGGACAGAACTCCTACAATGAGCAGTTCTTC.

This sequence joins TRBV30 and TRBJ1-6; maybe TRBD1 (6 bases). The CDR3 length is 15 residues. CDR1 and CDR2 (germline): GTSNPN, SVGIG (reference sequence). V was pared by 5 bases and J by 7 bases, with 18 bases between. In DNA form, the CDR3 reads TGTGCCTGGGGGACATCCCCATATTGGAATTCACCCCTCCACTTT. This sequence encodes CAWGTSPYWNSPLHF.

In regard to this clone: The junction does not match germline at one end; this may be a read error. The CDR3 bases are TGTGCTTCGGGACTAGCTGGGGCCAACGGCCTGACTTTC. It translates to CASGLAGANGLTF. The chain is built from TRBV7-9 and TRBJ2-6; 9 bases map to TRBD2. The germline CDR1 and CDR2 sequences are SEHNR and FQNEAQ (reference sequence). CDR3 size: 13 residues.

The chain combines TRBV18 with TRBJ2-7; 9 bases fit TRBD1. This CDR3 is built from 15 residues. V lost 0 bases and J lost 6; bases outside the gene matches: 6. Looked up from germline, CDR1 is KGHSH and CDR2 is LQKENI. The CDR3 DNA reads TGTGCCAGCTCACCACCGACAGGGGGAAATGGCGAGCAGTACTTC. Translating gives CASSPPTGGNGEQYF.

This chain connects TRBV5-4 to TRBJ1-2; a weak D match, TRBD1 (6 bases). The CDR3 totals 12 residues. In germline, CDR1 is SGHNT, CDR2 YYREEE (reference sequence). Between the trimmed V and J ends, which lost 4 bases and 8 bases, there was a span of 12 bases. The CDR3 region has the DNA TGTGCCAGCAGCGTACAGGGTCGCGGCTACACCTTC. It translates to CASSVQGRGYTF. Supplemented by reference TRBV5-4 and TRBJ1-2, the full variable domain reads ETGVTQSPTHLIKTRGQQVTLRCSSQSGHNTVSWYQQALGQGPQFIFQYYREEENGRGNFPPRFSGLQFPNYSSELNVNALELDDSALYLCASSVQGRGYTFGSGTRLTVV.